This T cell receptor (beta chain) was observed in a study of cytomegalovirus exposure and HLA in healthy donors. Study findings and constraints: Common viral pathogens (according to a later analysis) appeared linked to several of the most significant clusters.

The J segment lost 1 base and the V segment lost 3 bases, leaving 18 bases of the junction unmatched. Germline V gives CDR1 SGHRS, CDR2 YFSETQ. The length of the CDR3 is 19 residues. With 60 Vbeta and 13 Jbeta primers, the PCR was carried out. Here immunoSEQ multiplex PCR was the method, and the copy in TCRdb shows in-frame clones only, minus some. The data contain 120,000 to 150,000 clones, roughly four fifths of them singletons. Participants comprised healthy donors of bone marrow. With respect to this clone: What it binds is unknown.

The chain joins TRBV5-1 to TRBJ1-1, with 7 positions matching TRBD1. This sequence was found in a man between 18 and 35 years old in good health and CMV-seropositive. The sequencing sample was made of PBMCs. This CDR3 reads CASSWTTGRSPSQNTEAFF. The CDR3 bases are TGCGCCAGCAGCTGGACGACAGGGCGGAGCCCGAGCCAGAACACTGAAGCTTTCTTT.